The present T cell receptor (beta chain) was sequenced within a study of CD8+ T cells in alopecia areata. Study details: Treatment comprised oral tofacitinib, 5 to 10 mg twice daily, in treated patients.

Treatment here: oral pan-JAK inhibitor, 5-10 mg twice daily. CDR1 is SGHNT, CDR2 YYREEE, per germline (reference sequence). The CDR3 is 14 amino acids. Trimming stripped 3 bases from V and 7 bases from J, with 11 bases between. Reverse transcribed after extraction, RNA yielded cDNA as the sequencing template. Profiled with immunoSEQ multiplex PCR; TCRdb holds only in-frame clones, not every one. Of roughly 100,000 clones in the sample, about nine tenths were seen once. The V and J genes are TRBV5-4 and TRBJ1-6, with a tentative D call TRBD1 (6 bases). The material was CD8+ T cells sorted from blood, obtained at week 34, from a patient treated with tofacitinib. This TCR came from a human donor with alopecia areata. The CDR3 reads CASSWTTGNSPLHF. DNA for the CDR3: TGTGCCAGCAGCTGGACTACAGGGAATTCACCCCTCCACTTT. The full variable domain, with the rest looked up from reference TRBV5-4 and TRBJ1-6, is ETGVTQSPTHLIKTRGQQVTLRCSSQSGHNTVSWYQQALGQGPQFIFQYYREEENGRGNFPPRFSGLQFPNYSSELNVNALELDDSALYLCASSWTTGNSPLHFGNGTRLTVT.